A single sample is the source of the 4 T cell receptor beta chains below, sequenced in a study of graft-versus-host responses after intestinal transplantation. Libraries were prepared by immunoSEQ multiplex PCR; TCRdb keeps only in-frame clonotypes and omits some of them. The sample has about 90,000 clones; 91% are singletons. No antigen has been assigned to these receptors. Here the sequenced sample was unstimulated CD8+ T cells sorted from spleen or lymph node cells, taken before intestinal transplant. These receptor sequences come from a human donor who received an intestinal transplant.

The CDR3 DNA reads as TGTGCTAGTGGTTTGGTGGTGGGGCGGAAGGACTATGGCTACACCTTC. Its translation: CASGLVVGRKDYGYTF. The rearrangement uses TRBV12-5 and TRBJ1-2; tentative D call: TRBD1 (5 bases). The V end lost 0 bases, the J end lost 3 bases, and 14 bases lay between the germline ends. Germline assignment: CDR1 LGHNT and CDR2 FRNRAP. The length of the CDR3 is 16 residues.

The chain couples TRBV7-3 to TRBJ2-3, with 10 nucleotides matching TRBD2. Germline V gene sequence: CDR1 SGHTA, CDR2 FQGTGA. V shed 2 bases and J 3 bases; nucleotides not matched to a gene: 5. This CDR3 has 16 amino acids. DNA for the CDR3: TGTGCCAGCAGCTTACGGGCTAGCGGGAGAACAGATACGCAGTATTTT. Translated: CASSLRASGRTDTQYF.

The chain combines TRBV4-1 with TRBJ2-3, with D possibly TRBD2 on 5 matching bases. V was trimmed by 4 bases and J by 5 bases, leaving 13 bases between them. In germline, CDR1 is MGHRA, CDR2 YSYEKL. This CDR3 contains 14 residues. The CDR3 sequence is CASSLKAEGDTQYF. DNA for the CDR3: TGCGCCAGCAGCCTCAAGGCCGAGGGAGATACGCAGTATTTT.

J is TRBJ1-4 and V is TRBV5-6; TRBD1 is a possible D gene (5 bases). The CDR3 has 14 residues. Between the trimmed V and J ends, which lost 0 bases and 8 bases, there was a span of 11 bases. Germline V lookup: CDR1 SGHDT, CDR2 YYEEEE. The CDR3: CASSLGSRGEKLFF. For the CDR3, the DNA is TGTGCCAGCAGCTTGGGATCAAGGGGAGAAAAACTGTTTTTT.